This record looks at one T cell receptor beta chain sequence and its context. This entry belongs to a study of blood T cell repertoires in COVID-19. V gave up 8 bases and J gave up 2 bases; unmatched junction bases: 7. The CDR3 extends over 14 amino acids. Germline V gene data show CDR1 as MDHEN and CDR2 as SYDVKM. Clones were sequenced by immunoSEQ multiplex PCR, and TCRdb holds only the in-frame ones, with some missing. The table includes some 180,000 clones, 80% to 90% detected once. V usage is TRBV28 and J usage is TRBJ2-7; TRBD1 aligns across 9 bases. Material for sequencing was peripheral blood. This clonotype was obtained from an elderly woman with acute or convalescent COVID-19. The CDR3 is CASSRGQGAYEQYF. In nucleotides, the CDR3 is TGTGCCAGCTCCAGGGGACAGGGAGCCTACGAGCAGTACTTC.